The 18 T cell receptor beta chains listed next were all sequenced from one sample in a study of Ad26.COV2.S vaccination and SARS-CoV-2 variants (dated by TCRdb to about 2021). Interpreted using the paper, the treatment or condition label stands for: 15 to 20 received Ad26.COV2.S at low or high dose, single or two shots; roughly five received placebo; per-sample allocation not given. Repertoires of vaccine and placebo recipients were sequenced from samples collected on day 63 after the first injection. Libraries were built with the immunoSEQ multiplex PCR assay. TCRdb mirrors the immuneACCESS table, restricted to in-frame sequences. Some clones are absent from its copies; in checked studies, under half trace to an unresolved V gene, and the reason for the others is unknown. The sample has some 350,000 clones on record, approximately 84% of them singletons. In total, the top ten clones hold about 3.3% of the sample.

The sample consisted of peripheral blood, taken in a trial of Ad26.COV2.S vaccine versus placebo. The receptors come from a person between 18 and 59 years old who received the Ad26.COV2.S COVID-19 vaccine or a placebo.

The chain links TRBV5-1 to TRBJ1-4; tentative D call: TRBD1 (6 bases). Trimming took off 3 bases at V and 4 bases at J, with 10 bases between the two ends. This CDR3 contains 14 residues. The V gene's germline CDR1 is SGHRS and CDR2 YFSETQ. The CDR3 coding sequence is TGCGCCAGCAGCTCGGGGGGGCATAATGAAAAACTGTTTTTT. Translating gives CASSSGGHNEKLFF.

The chain has TRBV3-1 (or the pseudogene TRBV3-2) and TRBJ1-5; D unclear. The germline CDR1 and CDR2 sequences are LGHDT and YNNKEL (reference sequence). The CDR3 runs 13 residues. The V and J ends lost 1 base and 6 bases respectively, with 7 bases between them. CDR3 loop: CASSQGFGQPQHF. As DNA, the CDR3 is TGTGCCAGCAGCCAAGGGTTCGGTCAGCCCCAGCATTTT.

J is TRBJ1-4 and V is TRBV28; D not certain. Germline loops: CDR1 MDHEN, CDR2 SYDVKM. The CDR3 contains 11 residues. The V gene lost 5 bases and the J gene lost 5 bases, with 3 bases spanning the gap. The CDR3 DNA reads as TGTGCCAGCAGTCAAAATGAAAAACTGTTTTTT. Translating it yields CASSQNEKLFF.

This rearrangement joins TRBV30 to TRBJ2-3; 7 bases are a match to TRBD1. The CDR3 spans 16 residues. The germline gives CDR1 GTSNPN, CDR2 SVGIG (reference sequence). V shed 3 bases and J 9 bases; nucleotides not matched to a gene: 18. CDR3 residues: CAWSAPGQTLVGTQYF. In DNA, the CDR3 is TGTGCCTGGAGCGCTCCGGGACAGACCCTCGTTGGGACGCAGTATTTT.

V and J are TRBV9 and TRBJ2-7, with D possibly matching TRBD1 (6 bases). V lost 0 bases and J lost 0, with 13 bases in between. Germline CDR1 and CDR2: SGDLS and YYNGEE. This CDR3 contains 16 residues. This chain's CDR3 is CASSVGDRPSSYEQYF. The CDR3 nucleotides are TGTGCCAGCAGCGTAGGAGACAGGCCAAGCTCCTACGAGCAGTACTTC.

This rearrangement joins TRBV5-4 to TRBJ1-1, with TRBD1 as a possible D gene (5 bases). This CDR3 has 13 amino acids. Germline CDR1 is SGHNT and CDR2 is YYREEE (reference sequence). Trimming took 0 bases from V and 6 from J, leaving 9 bases between them. The CDR3 region is CASSLGGSAEAFF. The CDR3 DNA reads as TGTGCCAGCAGCTTGGGGGGGAGCGCTGAAGCTTTCTTT.

The chain carries TRBV18 and TRBJ1-2; possible D gene TRBD1, 6 bases. This CDR3 has 14 residues. Trimming stripped 5 bases from V and 0 bases from J, with 10 bases between. The germline V gene encodes CDR1 KGHSH and CDR2 LQKENI. CDR3 in DNA: TGTGCCAGCTCAGGACAGCATCCTAACTATGGCTACACCTTC. Translating it yields CASSGQHPNYGYTF.

V gene TRBV6-5 combines with J gene TRBJ1-2; tentative D call: TRBD1 (5 bases). V gave up 0 bases and J gave up 4 bases, with 15 bases separating them. Looked up from germline, CDR1 is MNHEY and CDR2 is SVGAGI. The CDR3 spans 16 residues. This CDR3 is CASSYSWDWGGYGYTF. The CDR3 coding sequence is TGTGCCAGCAGTTACTCATGGGACTGGGGCGGCTATGGCTACACCTTC.

This sequence joins TRBV6-5 and TRBJ2-5; 7 nucleotides agree with TRBD2. Germline trimming cut 5 bases from V and 13 bases from J; bases unmatched to any gene: 19. Looked up from germline, CDR1 is MNHEY and CDR2 is SVGAGI. This CDR3 is 15 amino acids long. CDR3 bases: TGTGCCAGCAGTACCAACCACCTAGCGGCCAGGGTCCCGTACTTC. This translates into CASSTNHLAARVPYF.

The chain joins TRBV10-2 to TRBJ1-6, with D uncertain. V gave up 0 bases and J gave up 7 bases, with 7 bases separating them. Looked up from germline, CDR1 is WSHSY and CDR2 is SAAADI. The CDR3 runs 14 residues. The CDR3: CASSESNLNSPLHF. CDR3 bases: TGCGCCAGCAGTGAGTCGAACTTAAATTCACCCCTCCACTTT.

The chain has TRBV4-3 and TRBJ1-4; D perhaps matches TRBD1 (6 bases). Germline CDR1 reads LGHNA; CDR2 reads YSLEER. CDR3 length: 17 residues. V was trimmed by 0 bases and J by 4 bases, leaving 15 bases between them. The CDR3 DNA reads as TGCGCCAGCAGCCAAGATGTGGGGGGCGCAGGTAATGAAAAACTGTTTTTT. Encoded protein: CASSQDVGGAGNEKLFF.

V usage is TRBV30 and J usage is TRBJ2-2; no reliable D call. V was shortened by 3 bases and J by 3 bases, with 8 bases between the two germline ends. The CDR3 spans 13 residues. The germline gives CDR1 GTSNPN, CDR2 SVGIG (reference sequence). The CDR3 is CAWSTDYTGELFF. The CDR3 region has the DNA TGTGCCTGGAGCACAGATTACACCGGGGAGCTGTTTTTT.

The table lists this clone with a count of one. The chain links TRBV2 to TRBJ1-4; D is possibly TRBD1 (6 bases). Trimming removed 6 bases at V and 13 bases at J, with 18 bases between. Per the germline V gene, CDR1 is SNHLY and CDR2 is FYNNEI. This CDR3 region has 13 residues. The CDR3 protein is CASSGDIRTSLFF. The CDR3 DNA sequence: TGTGCCAGCAGCGGGGACATCCGGACGTCACTGTTTTTT.

This clone was found once. The rearrangement joins TRBV6-6 to TRBJ2-7; no reliable D call. V dropped 1 base and J dropped 5 bases, with 3 bases sitting between them. This CDR3 has 11 amino acids. Germline V CDR1 and CDR2: MNHNY, SVGAGI (reference sequence). CDR3 residues: CASSYLDEQYF. The CDR3, as DNA: TGTGCCAGCAGTTACTTGGACGAGCAGTACTTC.

V is TRBV11-3 and J is TRBJ2-1; 8 bases map to TRBD2. Germline assignment: CDR1 SGHNT and CDR2 YENEEA. The CDR3 contains 15 residues. V lost 3 bases, J lost 6 bases, and 7 bases stayed unmatched. The CDR3 coding sequence is TGTGCCAGCAGCTTTAGTACTAGCGGCAGCAATGAGCAGTTCTTC. Translation gives CASSFSTSGSNEQFF.

The chain joins TRBV18 to TRBJ2-3; 9 nucleotides line up with TRBD1. CDR1 and CDR2 (germline): KGHSH, LQKENI. After removal of 4 bases from V and 11 bases from J, the junction contained 4 bases not matched to a gene. The CDR3 extends over 12 amino acids. The CDR3 sequence is CASSQPGQGQYF. The CDR3 nucleotides are TGTGCCAGCTCACAACCGGGACAGGGGCAGTATTTT.

V is TRBV2 and J is TRBJ2-6, with D perhaps matching TRBD2 (6 bases). The CDR3 covers 14 residues. Between the trimmed V and J ends, which lost 4 bases and 9 bases, there was a span of 13 bases. The germline gives CDR1 SNHLY, CDR2 FYNNEI. CDR3 loop: CASSGQGGGNVLTF. The CDR3 DNA is TGTGCCAGCAGTGGCCAGGGAGGAGGCAACGTCCTGACTTTC.

The gene calls are TRBV18 and TRBJ1-4; 7 bases match TRBD1. Germline V gives CDR1 KGHSH, CDR2 LQKENI. V lost 6 bases and J lost 7; bases outside the gene matches: 14. CDR3 length: 16 residues. CDR3 sequence reads: CASSSGTAGKGEKLFF. CDR3 coding DNA: TGTGCCAGCTCTTCCGGGACAGCGGGGAAGGGTGAAAAACTGTTTTTT.